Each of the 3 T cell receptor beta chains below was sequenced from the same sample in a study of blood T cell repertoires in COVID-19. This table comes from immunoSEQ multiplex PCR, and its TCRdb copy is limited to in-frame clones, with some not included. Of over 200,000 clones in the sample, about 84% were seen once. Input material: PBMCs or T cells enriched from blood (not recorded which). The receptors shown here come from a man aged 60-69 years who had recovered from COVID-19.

The CDR3: CASSLSPSGGTEAFF. The CDR3, as DNA: TGCGCCAGCAGCTTGAGCCCTTCCGGGGGCACTGAAGCTTTCTTT. The chain links TRBV5-1 to TRBJ1-1; a possible D gene is TRBD1 (5 bases). The germline gives CDR1 SGHRS, CDR2 YFSETQ. This CDR3 is built from 15 residues. The V end was cut by 1 base, the J end by 4 bases, with 14 bases between.

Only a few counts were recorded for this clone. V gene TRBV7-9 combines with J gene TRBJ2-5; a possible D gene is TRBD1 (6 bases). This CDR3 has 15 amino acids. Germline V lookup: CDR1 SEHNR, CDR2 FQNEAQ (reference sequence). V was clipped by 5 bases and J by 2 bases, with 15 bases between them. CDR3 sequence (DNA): TGTGCCAGCAGCCGCCCCCTGACAGGACAAGAGACCCAGTACTTC. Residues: CASSRPLTGQETQYF.

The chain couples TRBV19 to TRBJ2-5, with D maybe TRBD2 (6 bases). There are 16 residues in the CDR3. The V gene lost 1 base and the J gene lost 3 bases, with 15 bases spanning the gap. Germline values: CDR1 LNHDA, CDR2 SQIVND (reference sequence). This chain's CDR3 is CASSIAVSGGEETQYF. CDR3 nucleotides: TGTGCCAGTAGTATAGCTGTCTCCGGGGGAGAAGAGACCCAGTACTTC.